This T cell receptor (beta chain) was captured by sequencing in a study of shared clonotypes between healthy human individuals (TCRdb year 2020). Broadly, across the study: The cohort comprised a couple of women and three men aged 18 to 49 years. For each donor, three plates each were used for CD4 naive and CD4 memory, two plates were used for CD8 naive, and one plate was used for CD8 memory. To increase sequencing depth and limit assay-specific biases, different laboratories used diverse techniques to prepare libraries and sequence TCR repertoires. Leukapheresis yielded between about 0.85 and 10 billion PBMCs per donor. The study deeply sequenced blood TCR repertoires of about 5 healthy adults to estimate repertoire size and the extent of clonotype sharing between individuals. What the authors observed across the whole study: Naive subsets generally had larger estimated clonotype richness than memory subsets. The small number of donors limited the genetic and exposure-history diversity represented. Compared with non-shared clonotypes, the clonotypes found in all four sorted-subset donors had higher generation probabilities. Sampling was restricted to blood, and TCR repertoires in tissues likely differ from the TCR repertoires found in blood. Across four donors, about 4.5% of naive CD4, 3% to 4% of naive CD8, approximately 2.5% of memory CD4, and about 0.44% of memory CD8 clonotypes were shared. Based on pairwise subsampling, the degree of clonotype sharing among donors was expected to be affected by sequencing depth. Rarefaction of sorted-subset datasets indicated incomplete sequencing despite the large sequencing depth.

From the germline V gene, CDR1 is MDHEN and CDR2 is SYDVKM. The CDR3 contains 14 residues, cysteine and phenylalanine counted. The entry retains the CDR3 DNA only, 42 bases that are in frame from base 1. The V end gives up 2 bases and the J end 6 bases, leaving 5 bases in the junction not matched to a gene. Using the deep immunoSEQ assay, multiplex PCR amplified TCR CDR3 regions from genomic DNA. Genomic DNA extracted from each cell subset was distributed evenly over all wells of several immunoSEQ 96-well plates, and each plate served as one replicate. For sorted subsets, each replicate PCR was loaded with around 200 ng genomic DNA, equivalent to 32,000 or so T cell genomes. Purified libraries were measured with a Qubit 3.0 fluorometer, size-checked on a Bioanalyzer 2100, and measured again with the KAPA Library Quantification kit. Every immunoSEQ 96-well plate was sequenced on a separate single-read 150-cycle Illumina NextSeq 550 flow cell. On the authors' methods: Because the immunoSEQ output included only junctional sequences and no quality scores, the filtering could not be the same as the filtering used for full-length reads. To assign V/J genes and CDR3, sequences were annotated using PyIR, a Python wrapper for IgBLAST v1.9, with IMGT germline references. Reads were filtered out if the reads had weak V/J assignments (E-value above 1e-6), no CDR3, stop codons, out-of-frame junctions, or ambiguous translated residues. V3J clonotypes were defined as sequences sharing an identical inferred V gene, J gene, and CDR3 amino acid sequence. The percentage overlap between two repertoires was calculated by dividing the number of shared unique clonotypes by the size of the smaller repertoire. RTK rarefaction, the Chao1 estimator, and Recon v2.1 estimates of unobserved clonotypes were used to assess repertoire richness. Generation probabilities for all TCRbeta clonotypes obtained by the gDNA method from a handful of donors were computed using OLGA. This is the immuneACCESS table as TCRdb keeps it, with only in-frame sequences that have V and J called. A part of the clones is gone; compared with another copy, unresolved V genes explain less than half, and the rest is unexplained. The V and J calls and clone size come from that table; D and trimming were worked out from the DNA. This sample is represented by roughly 650,000 clones; about 96% of them were singletons. The top ten constitute roughly 0.12% of the sample.

In this sample, this clone turned up once. Its antigen is not yet known. No qualities accompany the bases; no much larger clone lies one base away. CD8 naive samples were obtained by positive selection for CCR7 among CD45RO-negative cells, yielding a CD45RA+CCR7+ population from which TemRA cells were excluded. Healthy HIV-negative adults with no recently reported acute infections or vaccinations were included as donors. Only Caucasian adults living in Nashville, Tennessee, USA were represented among the donors. After blood collection by leukapheresis, PBMCs were isolated using Ficoll-Histopaque density gradient centrifugation and then cryopreserved in the vapor phase of liquid nitrogen. Analytical flow cytometry was used to check the purity and quantity of each magnetically sorted T cell population. Genomic DNA was isolated from every sorted fraction and measured by UV absorbance on a Nanodrop 2000c.

The sample comprised naive CD8+ T cells sorted from blood. The sample's cell subset or site label, decoded: CD45RA+CCR7+. This receptor chain uses TRBV28 and TRBJ1-1; TRBD1 lines up with 8 middle nucleotides. This receptor was obtained from a woman in her twenties or thirties in good health. At the DNA level, the sequence is TGTGCCAGCAGTTTAGTCCAGGGGGCTGCTGAAGCTTTCTTT. This is translated as CASSLVQGAAEAFF.